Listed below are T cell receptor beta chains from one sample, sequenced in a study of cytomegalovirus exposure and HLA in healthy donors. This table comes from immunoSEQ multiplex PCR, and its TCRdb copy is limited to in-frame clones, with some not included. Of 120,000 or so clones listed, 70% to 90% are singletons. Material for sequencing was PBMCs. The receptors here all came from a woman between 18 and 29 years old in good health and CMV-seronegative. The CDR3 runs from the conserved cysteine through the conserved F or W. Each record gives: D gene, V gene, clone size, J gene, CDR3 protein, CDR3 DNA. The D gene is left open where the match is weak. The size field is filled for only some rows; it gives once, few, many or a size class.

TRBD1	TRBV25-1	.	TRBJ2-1	CASRKPQGVQFF	TGTGCCAGCAGGAAACCACAGGGGGTACAGTTCTTC
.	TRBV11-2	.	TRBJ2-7	CASSLLTSEQYF	TGTGCCAGCAGCTTACTGACTAGCGAGCAGTACTTC
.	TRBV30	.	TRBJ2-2	CAWGRDTNTGELFF	TGTGCCTGGGGACGGGACACGAACACCGGGGAGCTGTTTTTT
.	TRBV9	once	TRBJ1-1	CASSVKGGTEAFF	TGTGCCAGCAGCGTTAAAGGGGGAACTGAAGCTTTCTTT
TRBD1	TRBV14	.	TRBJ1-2	CASSQGTGAHYGYTF	TGTGCCAGCAGCCAAGGGACAGGGGCCCACTATGGCTACACCTTC
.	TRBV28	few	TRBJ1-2	CASSSSKHGYTF	TGTGCCAGCAGTTCGAGTAAGCATGGCTACACCTTC
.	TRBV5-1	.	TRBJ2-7	CASSLGSGAYEQYF	TGCGCCAGCAGCTTGGGGTCAGGGGCTTACGAGCAGTACTTC
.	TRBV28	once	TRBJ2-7	CASSIQGEQYF	TGTGCCAGCAGTATTCAGGGCGAGCAGTACTTC
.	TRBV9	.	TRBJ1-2	CASSAYLTASYGYTF	TGTGCCAGCAGCGCCTACTTGACAGCAAGCTATGGCTACACCTTC
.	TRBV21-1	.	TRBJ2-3	CASSQSGTGVSPDTQYF	TGTGCCAGCAGCCAAAGCGGGACAGGGGTTAGCCCAGATACGCAGTATTTT
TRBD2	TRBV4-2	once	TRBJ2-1	CASSQDLLAVSYNEQFF	TGTGCCAGCAGCCAAGATCTTCTAGCGGTGTCCTACAATGAGCAGTTCTTC
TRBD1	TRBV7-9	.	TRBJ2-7	CASSPGTGALPEQYF	TGTGCCAGCAGCCCCGGGACAGGGGCCCTCCCCGAGCAGTACTTC
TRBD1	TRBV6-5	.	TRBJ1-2	CASSRQGNYGYTF	TGTGCCAGCAGTCGACAGGGAAACTATGGCTACACCTTC
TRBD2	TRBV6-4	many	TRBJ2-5	CASSPSSGDQETQYF	TGTGCCAGCAGCCCGAGTAGCGGGGACCAAGAGACCCAGTACTTC
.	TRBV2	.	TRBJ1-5	CASSANRNQPQHF	TGTGCCAGCAGCGCAAACAGGAATCAGCCCCAGCATTTT
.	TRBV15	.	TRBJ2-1	CATSRDRSSYNEQFF	TGTGCCACCAGCAGAGATCGCAGCTCCTACAATGAGCAGTTCTTC
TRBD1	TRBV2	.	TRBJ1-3	CASTGVGNTIYF	TGTGCCAGTACAGGGGTCGGAAACACCATATATTTT
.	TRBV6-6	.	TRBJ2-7	CASSYGPRASRYEQYF	TGTGCCAGCAGTTACGGGCCAAGAGCTAGCCGTTACGAGCAGTACTTC
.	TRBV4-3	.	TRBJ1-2	CASSQDRAMRRYGYTF	TGCGCCAGCAGCCAAGACAGGGCTATGAGGCGTTATGGCTACACCTTC
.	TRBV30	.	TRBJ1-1	CAWMGGALNTEAFF	TGTGCCTGGATGGGGGGGGCTCTGAACACTGAAGCTTTCTTT
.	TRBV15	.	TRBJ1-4	CATSRNPAGATNEKLFF	TGTGCCACCAGCAGAAATCCTGCGGGAGCAACTAATGAAAAACTGTTTTTT
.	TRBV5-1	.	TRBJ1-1	CASSSGVNTEAFF	TGCGCCAGCAGCTCGGGAGTGAACACTGAAGCTTTCTTT
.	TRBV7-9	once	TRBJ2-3	CASSSQGWDTQYF	TGTGCCAGCAGCTCGCAGGGTTGGGATACGCAGTATTTT
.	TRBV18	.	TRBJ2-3	CASSPGLAGIGLTDTQYF	TGTGCCAGCTCACCAGGGTTAGCAGGGATCGGGCTCACAGATACGCAGTATTTT
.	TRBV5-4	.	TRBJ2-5	CASSLTSSQETQYF	TGTGCCAGCAGCTTGACTAGCAGCCAAGAGACCCAGTACTTC
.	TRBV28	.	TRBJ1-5	CASSRPGWPQHF	TGTGCCAGCAGCCGCCCGGGTTGGCCCCAGCATTTT
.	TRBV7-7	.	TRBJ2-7	CASSPGLQSSYEQYF	TGTGCTAGCAGCCCGGGACTTCAGAGCTCCTACGAGCAGTACTTC
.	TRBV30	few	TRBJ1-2	CAWSVEKMAVGYTF	TGTGCCTGGAGTGTAGAGAAAATGGCGGTCGGCTACACCTTC
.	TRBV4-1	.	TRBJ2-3	CASSRGDTQYF	TGCGCCAGCAGCCGCGGGGATACGCAGTATTTT
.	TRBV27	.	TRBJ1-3	CASSLSGTSGNTIYF	TGTGCCAGCAGTTTATCTGGGACATCTGGAAACACCATATATTTT
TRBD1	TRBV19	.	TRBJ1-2	CASSIGDRGVYGYTF	TGTGCCAGTAGTATCGGAGACAGGGGGGTTTATGGCTACACCTTC